This is a list of T cell receptor beta chains from one sample in a study of T-cell memory formation after mild COVID-19. TCRdb passed the 5' RACE reads through MiXCR, listing each CDR3 protein once. The sample contains more than 150,000 distinct CDR3 sequences, around a sixth of which appear only once. The source material was PBMCs or a T cell subset sorted from them (not recorded which). These TCRs come from a man in his late teens or twenties who had mild COVID-19 (a few samples of this study predate the infection). Cell type and time point are not known. Both conserved end residues are part of each CDR3. A D gene is named only where the DNA matches it firmly. Size tells how often a clone was seen (once, few, many) or the class of an expanded clone, and some rows leave it out.

TRBJ2-4 | TRBD1 | TRBV20-1 | - | CSALALPGTGLTRVNF | TGCAGTGCTCTAGCTCTACCCGGGACAGGTTTGACCCGGGTGAACTTC
TRBJ2-1 | - | TRBV5-6 | - | CASSLDGRSYNEQFF | TGTGCCAGCAGCTTGGACGGAAGAAGTTACAATGAGCAGTTCTTC
TRBJ2-2 | - | TRBV7-2 | - | CASSSDSGGELFF | TGTGCCAGCAGCTCAGACTCGGGCGGGGAGCTGTTTTTT
TRBJ1-4 | - | TRBV28 | - | CASSLATNEKLFF | TGTGCCAGCAGCCTTGCAACTAATGAAAAACTGTTTTTT
TRBJ1-4 | - | TRBV4-1 | once | CASSQAGDEKLFF | TGCGCCAGCAGCCAAGCCGGGGACGAAAAACTGTTTTTT
TRBJ2-7 | TRBD1 | TRBV20-1 | - | CSAGWDRSYEQYF | TGCAGTGCCGGCTGGGACAGGTCCTACGAGCAGTACTTC
TRBJ2-3 | - | TRBV6-1 | - | CASSLEAPDTQYF | TGTGCCAGCAGCCTGGAGGCCCCAGATACGCAGTATTTT
TRBJ1-2 | TRBD1 | TRBV20-1 | few | CSADMGGQGMDGYTF | TGCAGTGCTGACATGGGAGGACAGGGGATGGATGGCTACACCTTC
TRBJ1-2 | - | TRBV20-1 | - | CSAPTDNYGYTF | TGCAGTGCCCCGACAGATAACTATGGCTACACCTTC
TRBJ2-3 | TRBD2 | TRBV4-1 | many | CASSQDVTSGVTDTQYF | TGCGCCAGCAGCCAAGATGTCACTAGCGGGGTAACAGATACGCAGTATTTT
TRBJ1-6 | TRBD1 | TRBV24-1 | few | CATSDPRDRVGGYNSPLHF | TGTGCCACCAGTGATCCCCGGGACAGGGTAGGGGGTTATAATTCACCCCTCCACTTT
TRBJ1-2 | - | TRBV7-2 | - | CASSLYEGSYTF | TGTGCCAGCAGCTTATATGAGGGGAGCTACACCTTC
TRBJ1-4 | TRBD1 | TRBV29-1 | - | CSVETGTGGEKLFF | TGCAGCGTTGAGACCGGGACAGGGGGAGAAAAACTGTTTTTT
TRBJ1-6 | TRBD1 | TRBV7-9 | - | CASSPGQVQEGSPLHF | TGTGCCAGCAGCCCTGGACAGGTGCAAGAGGGTTCACCCCTCCACTTT
TRBJ1-1 | - | TRBV20-1 | - | CSARTAGTEAFF | TGCAGTGCCCGGACGGCCGGGACTGAAGCTTTCTTT
TRBJ2-2 | TRBD1 | TRBV7-9 | few | CASSPPWRQGVNTGELFF | TGTGCCAGCAGCCCACCCTGGAGACAGGGGGTCAACACCGGGGAGCTGTTTTTT
TRBJ1-1 | - | TRBV6-2/TRBV6-3 | few | CASTGSSGGSTEAFF | TGTGCCAGCACGGGTAGCTCCGGGGGGTCGACTGAAGCTTTCTTT
TRBJ1-3 | - | TRBV6-1 | few | CASSEVVGNTIYF | TGTGCCAGCAGTGAAGTGGTAGGAAACACCATATATTTT
TRBJ2-3 | - | TRBV9 | few | CASSSQGVGDTQYF | TGTGCCAGCAGCAGCCAGGGTGTTGGAGATACGCAGTATTTT
TRBJ2-5 | TRBD2 | TRBV3-1 | - | CASRLRGAQETQYF | TGTGCCAGCAGACTGCGGGGGGCCCAAGAGACCCAGTACTTC
TRBJ2-7 | - | TRBV5-1 | - | CASSPPGLTYEQYF | TGCGCCAGCAGCCCACCGGGACTCACCTACGAGCAGTACTTC
TRBJ2-7 | - | TRBV7-2 | few | CASSLGPRKGYEQYF | TGTGCCAGCAGCTTAGGACCCCGGAAGGGCTACGAGCAGTACTTC
TRBJ1-1 | - | TRBV4-3 | many | CASSQDISGSSEAFF | TGCGCCAGCAGCCAAGATATTTCTGGGAGCAGTGAAGCTTTCTTT
TRBJ2-5 | - | TRBV9 | few | CASSLAGRRGSETQYF | TGTGCCAGCAGCCTCGCCGGCCGTCGGGGGTCAGAGACCCAGTACTTC
TRBJ1-1 | - | TRBV9 | few | CASSTRGGRAAFF | TGTGCCAGCAGCACCAGGGGAGGTCGGGCGGCTTTCTTT
TRBJ2-1 | - | TRBV5-5 | - | CASSLAGKNEQFF | TGTGCCAGCAGCTTGGCGGGGAAGAATGAGCAGTTCTTC
TRBJ2-1 | TRBD1 | TRBV9 | - | CASSRRQGYDEQFF | TGTGCCAGCAGCAGGCGACAGGGGTACGATGAGCAGTTCTTC
TRBJ2-3 | - | TRBV6-2/TRBV6-3 | - | CAIRTGRSTDTQYF | TGTGCCATCCGCACCGGCAGGTCGACAGATACGCAGTATTTT
TRBJ2-7 | - | TRBV5-1 | - | CASREQSYEQYF | TGCGCCAGCAGGGAGCAATCCTACGAGCAGTACTTC
TRBJ1-1 | - | TRBV12-3/TRBV12-4 | few | CASSSQTNTEAFF | TGTGCCAGCAGTTCACAGACAAACACTGAAGCTTTCTTT